The 28 T cell receptor beta chains listed next were all sequenced from one sample in a study of blood T cells in healthy people across ages. The second PCR ran roughly 7 to 12 cycles with a sample-barcoded 5' primer and J-beta primers. Using its own MiXCR run on the 5' RACE reads, TCRdb lists one record per CDR3 protein. The sample shows around 650,000 distinct CDR3 sequences, roughly 30% of them seen only once. Source material: blood. Receptor source: a woman of 80 years or more in good health.

Remarks on this clonotype: One junction end disagrees with the germline gene, perhaps due to a read error. The CDR3 DNA reads as TGTGCCGGCAGCTTCGGGGGTTTTAGAGATGAGCAGTTCTTC. Its translation: CAGSFGGFRDEQFF. V gene TRBV5-6 combines with J gene TRBJ2-1; the D gene is possibly TRBD2 (6 bases). This CDR3 comprises 14 residues. From germline, CDR1 is SGHDT and CDR2 YYEEEE.

The V call is TRBV6-6, the J call TRBJ2-1; the match to TRBD2 covers 7 bases. This CDR3 spans 13 amino acids. Per germline, CDR1 MNHNY and CDR2 SVGAGI (reference sequence). The J segment lost 10 bases and the V segment lost 4 bases, leaving 7 bases of the junction unmatched. CDR3 loop: CASSWGGVYEQFF. The CDR3 bases are TGTGCCAGCAGTTGGGGGGGAGTCTACGAGCAGTTCTTC.

This clonotype was seen at least ten times. The J gene is TRBJ2-1, the V gene TRBV6-1; D perhaps matches TRBD1 (6 bases). The V gene lost 5 bases and the J gene lost 10 bases, with 9 bases spanning the gap. This CDR3 contains 11 residues. CDR1 and CDR2 (germline): MNHNS, SASEGT. CDR3 amino acids: CASSLDREQFF. The CDR3 region has the DNA TGTGCCAGCAGTCTAGACAGGGAGCAGTTCTTC.

The sample holds many counts of this clonotype. The chain's CDR3 is CASSLIRTSGGFTDTQYF. The CDR3 DNA reads TGTGCCAGCAGCTTAATCAGGACTAGCGGGGGATTCACAGATACGCAGTATTTT. This chain links TRBV7-3 with TRBJ2-3, with TRBD2 matching 13 bases. The length of the CDR3 is 18 residues. The trim removed 1 base at V and 2 bases at J, leaving 6 bases unmatched. CDR1 and CDR2 from the germline V gene are SGHTA and FQGTGA.

The chain recombines TRBV5-8 with TRBJ2-2, with 7 bases matching TRBD1. CDR3 length: 15 residues. The V gene's germline CDR1 is SGHTS and CDR2 YDEGEE. Losses at the gene ends were 0 bases for V and 6 bases for J; bases not matched to a gene: 5. In DNA form, the CDR3 reads TGTGCCAGCAGCTTGGGCGACAGGGTGGCCGGGGAGCTGTTTTTT. Translation gives CASSLGDRVAGELFF.

This rearrangement joins TRBV5-1 to TRBJ2-3; D remains ambiguous. Germline lookup yields CDR1 SGHRS and CDR2 YFSETQ. V lost 7 bases to trimming and J lost 6 bases, with 15 bases between them. The CDR3 covers 13 residues. The CDR3 sequence is CASGPDGWDTQYF. The CDR3 coding sequence is TGCGCCAGCGGCCCCGACGGGTGGGATACGCAGTATTTT.

As to this clonotype: A much larger clone lies one base from this, so it may be a read error. The CDR3 DNA reads TGTGCCAGCAGCCAAGGGCAGGGAGTAGGGGGCTACACCTTC. This sequence encodes CASSQGQGVGGYTF. The chain employs TRBV7-3 and TRBJ1-2; D may be TRBD1 (5 bases). Germline loops: CDR1 SGHTA, CDR2 FQGTGA. Trimming left V 5 bases short and J 8 bases short, with 18 bases between. The CDR3 totals 14 residues.

V usage is TRBV5-7 and J usage is TRBJ1-1, with unresolved D. TRBV5-7 belongs to the ORF category, with a function that is uncertain. The ends were cut back, 4 bases at V and 6 bases at J, with 10 bases in the middle. There are 12 residues in the CDR3. CDR3 in DNA: TGTGCCAGCAGCCCTATCAGCGCTGAAGCTTTCTTT. Its translation: CASSPISAEAFF.

V is TRBV20-1 and J is TRBJ1-6, with D hard to call. Germline V gene data show CDR1 as DFQATT and CDR2 as SNEGSKA (reference sequence). Trimming removed 3 bases from V and 7 bases from J, with 13 bases in between. The CDR3 runs to 14 residues. CDR3 residues: CSASSKGGNSPLHF. The CDR3 coding sequence is TGCAGTGCTAGCTCAAAAGGAGGCAATTCACCCCTCCACTTT.

This clonotype was detected ten times or more. The CDR3 loop reads CASRDRPNTEAFF. CDR3 nucleotides: TGTGCCAGCAGGGACAGACCGAACACTGAAGCTTTCTTT. The V gene is TRBV3-1, the J gene TRBJ1-1, with TRBD1 as a possible D gene (6 bases). The CDR3 runs to 13 residues. Trimming shortened V by 6 bases and J by 1 base, and 9 bases separated the two germline ends. CDR1 is LGHDT, CDR2 YNNKEL, per germline (reference sequence).

This clonotype was found a few times. V and J are TRBV19 and TRBJ1-5, with D unresolved. Trimming cost V 3 bases and J 1 base, with 4 bases left between them. The CDR3 is 13 amino acids. Germline values: CDR1 LNHDA, CDR2 SQIVND (reference sequence). The CDR3 reads CASSITSNQPQHF. CDR3 in DNA: TGTGCCAGTAGTATTACCAGCAATCAGCCCCAGCATTTT.

This clonotype was seen many times. This chain links TRBV18 with TRBJ2-3; no firm D call. Germline lookup yields CDR1 KGHSH and CDR2 LQKENI. The V end was cut by 1 base, the J end by 4 bases, with 12 bases between. The CDR3 is 15 residues long. The CDR3: CASSPQKGLADTQYF. CDR3 nucleotide sequence: TGTGCCAGCTCACCACAGAAGGGTCTTGCAGATACGCAGTATTTT.

Comment on this clonotype: A much bigger clone sits one base away, suggesting this may be a read error. Since no conserved phenylalanine or tryptophan closes the CDR3, a read error is the likely cause. The chain joins TRBV18 to TRBJ2-5; no reliable D call. This CDR3 is built from 16 residues. V lost 3 bases to trimming and J lost 0 bases, with 14 bases between them. CDR1 is KGHSH and CDR2 is LQKENI in the germline V gene. This CDR3 is CASSPKQSKYQETQYV. The CDR3, as DNA: TGTGCCAGCTCACCGAAACAGAGTAAATACCAAGAGACCCAGTACGTC.

This clonotype was seen many times. The chain uses TRBV7-2 and TRBJ2-5, with D hard to call. The V end was cut by 2 bases, the J end by 5 bases, with 6 bases between. The CDR3 covers 12 residues. Germline CDR1 and CDR2: SGHTA and FQGNSA. The CDR3 DNA reads as TGTGCCAGCAGCTTATCGAGCGAGACCCAGTACTTC. It codes for CASSLSSETQYF.

This clonotype was seen ten or more times. The V gene is TRBV6-1, the J gene TRBJ2-3; no firm D call. The CDR3 sequence is 16 residues long. CDR1 MNHNS and CDR2 SASEGT come from the germline V gene. Deletions cut 7 bases from V and 2 bases from J, with 19 bases between. The CDR3: CASTRVGLVNTDTQYF. In DNA form, the CDR3 reads TGTGCCAGCACCCGGGTAGGGCTAGTCAACACAGATACGCAGTATTTT.

This clonotype has a count of ten or more. This chain uses TRBV7-2 with TRBJ2-6, with D possibly being TRBD2 (7 bases). Looked up from germline, CDR1 is SGHTA and CDR2 is FQGNSA. Trimming removed 6 bases from V and 2 bases from J, with 14 bases in between. The CDR3 is 16 residues long. The DNA of the CDR3 is TGTGCCAGCAGTCCAAAGGGGGGGCCTGGGGCCAACGTCCTGACTTTC. The encoded protein is CASSPKGGPGANVLTF.

This clonotype appeared many times. The rearrangement joins TRBV7-9 to TRBJ1-5, with no clear D. Germline CDR1 and CDR2: SEHNR and FQNEAQ (reference sequence). The CDR3 has 14 amino acids. V lost 1 base, J lost 6 bases, and 10 bases lay in between. CDR3 loop: CASSLVGPSQPQHF. The DNA of the CDR3 is TGTGCCAGCAGCTTAGTGGGTCCGAGTCAGCCCCAGCATTTT.

This clonotype was detected only a few times. A much larger clone differs from this one at a single base, so this may be a read error. This chain joins TRBV29-1 and TRBJ1-6, with no clear D. Germline V CDR1 and CDR2: SQVTM, ANQGSEA. V was pared by 7 bases and J by 10 bases, with 17 bases between. This CDR3 is 13 amino acids long. CDR3 sequence reads: CSALTELRSPLHF. The CDR3 bases are TGCAGCGCTTTGACCGAATTGAGATCACCCCTCCACTTT.

In regard to this clonotype: It may be a read error: a sequence one base away is much more abundant. The chain combines TRBV7-6 with TRBJ1-4; no clear D gene. This CDR3 spans 14 amino acids. Per germline, CDR1 SGHVS and CDR2 FNYEAQ. The CDR3 reads CANSRSATNEKLFF. The CDR3 DNA reads as TGTGCCAACAGCCGGAGTGCAACTAATGAAAAACTGTTTTTT.

V gene TRBV28 combines with J gene TRBJ1-5, with TRBD1 matching over 9 bases. Germline trimming cut 9 bases from V and 6 bases from J; bases unmatched to any gene: 3. Germline V gives CDR1 MDHEN, CDR2 SYDVKM. The CDR3 sequence is 12 residues long. CDR3 bases: TGTGCCAGTAGACAGGGGGTTCAGCCCCAGCATTTT. Its translation: CASRQGVQPQHF.

The sample holds many counts of this clonotype. This chain joins TRBV20-1 and TRBJ2-7; 8 bases line up with TRBD2. Per the germline V gene, CDR1 is DFQATT and CDR2 is SNEGSKA (reference sequence). V lost 3 bases to trimming and J lost 2 bases; unmatched junction nucleotides: 6. This CDR3 is built from 14 residues. The CDR3 sequence: CSASDGGVTYEQYF. DNA of the CDR3: TGCAGTGCTAGCGACGGGGGGGTAACCTACGAGCAGTACTTC.

This clonotype was recorded once. The rearrangement links TRBV9 to TRBJ2-7; tentative D call: TRBD2 (6 bases). This CDR3 has 15 amino acids. Trimming took 0 bases from V and 0 from J, leaving 10 bases between them. The germline CDR1 and CDR2 sequences are SGDLS and YYNGEE. CDR3 nucleotides: TGTGCCAGCAGCGTAGGGCCTAGCGACTCCTACGAGCAGTACTTC. Translation: CASSVGPSDSYEQYF.

In its sample, this clonotype was seen a few times. This chain links TRBV3-1 with TRBJ1-1; D is perhaps TRBD1 (5 bases). Deletions cut 4 bases from V and 7 bases from J, with 13 bases between. In germline, CDR1 is LGHDT, CDR2 YNNKEL (reference sequence). This CDR3 region has 13 residues. CDR3 DNA: TGTGCCAGCAGCCCATACCGGGACGGTGAAGCTTTCTTT. As protein: CASSPYRDGEAFF.

This clonotype occurred many times. The V call is TRBV12-3 or TRBV12-4, the J call TRBJ1-1, with D unresolved. The CDR3 has 13 residues. Between the trimmed V and J ends, which lost 5 bases and 0 bases, there was a span of 7 bases. The CDR3 spells CASSRGLNTEAFF. The CDR3 nucleotides read TGTGCCAGCAGTCGAGGACTGAACACTGAAGCTTTCTTT.

This clonotype has ten or more counts. The chain couples TRBV27 to TRBJ2-7; TRBD1 might be the D (8 bases). CDR1 is MNHEY and CDR2 is SMNVEV in the germline V gene (reference sequence). Trimming removed 6 bases at V and 0 bases at J, with 15 bases between. CDR3 size: 15 residues. The CDR3 DNA follows: TGTGCCAGCAGGCTACAGGGGGGGAGCTCCTACGAGCAGTACTTC. As protein: CASRLQGGSSYEQYF.

This chain uses TRBV4-1 with TRBJ2-5, with a weak D call TRBD2 (6 bases). There are 16 residues in the CDR3. Between the trimmed V and J ends, which lost 1 base and 2 bases, there was a span of 14 bases. CDR1 and CDR2 (germline): MGHRA, YSYEKL. CDR3 protein: CASSQVPGVGQETQYF. The CDR3 bases are TGCGCCAGCAGCCAAGTTCCGGGAGTAGGTCAAGAGACCCAGTACTTC.

Worth noting for this clonotype: Just one base apart from a much larger clone, this may be a read error. The CDR3 end shows no conserved phenylalanine or tryptophan, and so a read error is likely. Written as DNA, the CDR3 is TGCGCCAGCAGCCATACAGGGGGCGAGGGCTACACCTGC. It codes for CASSHTGGEGYTC. This chain links TRBV5-1 with TRBJ1-2; 9 nucleotides line up with TRBD1. The junction had 6 bases not matched to a gene; V was cut back by 4 bases and J by 8 bases. From germline, CDR1 is SGHRS and CDR2 YFSETQ. This CDR3 contains 13 residues.

This clonotype was detected a few times. The chain is built from TRBV7-8 and TRBJ1-1; D is perhaps TRBD1 (5 bases). The CDR3 contains 15 residues. With 2 bases removed from V and 7 bases from J, the gap between germline ends came to 17 bases. Germline V gene sequence: CDR1 SGHVS, CDR2 FQNEAQ. CDR3 region: CASSLTGPRVGEAFF. In DNA form, the CDR3 reads TGTGCCAGCAGCTTAACGGGGCCGAGGGTCGGTGAAGCTTTCTTT.